This entry lists 24 T cell receptor beta chains sequenced from one sample in a study of memory CD4+ T cells and cytomegalovirus serostatus. The sort gate was single viable CD3+CD4+CD8-CD45RO+ cells for memory CD4+ T cells. Some clones are missing from TCRdb's copy, which holds only in-frame ones; the method was immunoSEQ multiplex PCR. This sample has some 54,000 clones, with around 88% found just once. The sample consisted of memory CD4+ T cells from blood. The origin of the receptors is an adult in good health and CMV-seropositive.

The J gene is TRBJ2-3, the V gene TRBV5-1; weak D call: TRBD2 (6 bases). CDR1 is SGHRS, CDR2 YFSETQ, per germline. The CDR3 is 15 residues long. V lost 2 bases and J lost 3, with 13 bases in between. In nucleotides, the CDR3 is TGCGCCAGCAGCTTACTAGCACGTGGTACAGATACGCAGTATTTT. It is translated as CASSLLARGTDTQYF.

For the CDR3, the DNA is TGTGCCACCAGCAGAGATATAACCTACGAGCAGTACTTC. Amino acids: CATSRDITYEQYF. The V and J genes are TRBV15 and TRBJ2-7; D is uncertain. Between the trimmed V and J ends, which lost 0 bases and 2 bases, there was a span of 5 bases. CDR3 size: 13 residues. Germline V gives CDR1 LNHNV, CDR2 YYDKDF (reference sequence). Full variable domain (outside the CDR3, taken from reference TRBV15 and TRBJ2-7): DAMVIQNPRYQVTQFGKPVTLSCSQTLNHNVMYWYQQKSSQAPKLLFHYYDKDFNNEADTPDNFQSRRPNTSFCFLDIRSPGLGDTAMYLCATSRDITYEQYFGPGTRLTVT.

The chain employs TRBV6-1 and TRBJ1-5; D is unclear. V was cut by 3 bases and J by 2 bases, with 11 bases left in between. The CDR3 has 15 residues. Looked up from germline, CDR1 is MNHNS and CDR2 is SASEGT. The CDR3 nucleotides read TGTGCCAGCAGTGAGTCCAGGAATGGCAATCAGCCCCAGCATTTT. This translates into CASSESRNGNQPQHF.

This clone has only a few counts. This chain's CDR3 is CASGFESDRAEEKLFF. The CDR3 DNA reads TGTGCTAGTGGTTTCGAGAGCGACAGGGCGGAGGAAAAACTGTTTTTT. The chain links TRBV12-5 to TRBJ1-4; 7 bases fit TRBD1. This CDR3 contains 16 residues. Looked up from germline, CDR1 is LGHNT and CDR2 is FRNRAP. Trimming removed 3 bases from V and 8 bases from J; junction bases left unmatched: 12.

This clone was seen only once. V is TRBV7-9 and J is TRBJ1-4; no firm D call. V was pared by 0 bases and J by 1 base, with 9 bases between. Germline V gene sequence: CDR1 SEHNR, CDR2 FQNEAQ (reference sequence). CDR3 length: 16 amino acids. The CDR3 DNA follows: TGTGCCAGCAGCTTAGCGTCAATGGTAACTAATGAAAAACTGTTTTTT. Translation: CASSLASMVTNEKLFF.

The chain has TRBV2 and TRBJ1-1; D remains unclear. CDR1 is SNHLY and CDR2 is FYNNEI in the germline V gene. The CDR3 is 14 residues long. V lost 7 bases to trimming and J lost 1 base, with 13 bases between them. The DNA for the CDR3 is TGTGCCAGCACCTTCGCATCCAGGAACACTGAAGCTTTCTTT. The encoded protein is CASTFASRNTEAFF. Looking up the rest from reference TRBV2 and TRBJ1-1 gives the full variable domain: EPEVTQTPSHQVTQMGQEVILRCVPISNHLYFYWYRQILGQKVEFLVSFYNNEISEKSEIFDDQFSVERPDGSNFTLKIRSTKLEDSAMYFCASTFASRNTEAFFGQGTRLTVV.

V is TRBV6-6 and J is TRBJ2-5; 8 nucleotides line up with TRBD1. The J call may not be correct, given that the DNA end is closer to TRBJ2-7. There are 14 residues in the CDR3. Per germline, CDR1 MNHNY and CDR2 SVGAGI (reference sequence). DNA of the CDR3: TGTGCCAGCACCTCGCCCAGGGGGCTCTACGAGCAGTACTTC. Protein product: CASTSPRGLYEQYF.

CDR3 nucleotide sequence: TGTGCCAGCCGCGACAGTAGCAGGAACACTGAAGCTTTCTTT. It yields the protein CASRDSSRNTEAFF. The rearrangement uses TRBV6-4 and TRBJ1-1; D is perhaps TRBD1 (5 bases). The CDR3 contains 14 residues. The ends were cut back, 8 bases at V and 1 base at J, with 14 bases in the middle. Germline lookup yields CDR1 MRHNA and CDR2 SNTAGT.

This clone has only one observation. V usage is TRBV2 and J usage is TRBJ1-1; D unclear. The CDR3 has 13 amino acids. Per the germline V gene, CDR1 is SNHLY and CDR2 is FYNNEI. Trimming took 6 bases from V and 0 from J, leaving 8 bases between them. CDR3 protein: CASRTGMNTEAFF. DNA for the CDR3: TGTGCCAGCAGGACGGGAATGAACACTGAAGCTTTCTTT.

The rearrangement joins TRBV2 to TRBJ2-4, with 9 bases fitting TRBD2. The germline V gene has CDR1 SNHLY and CDR2 FYNNEI. The junction had 5 bases not matched to a gene; V was cut back by 3 bases and J by 5 bases. The CDR3 spans 15 residues. The CDR3 reads CASSDLRTSENIQYF. The CDR3 DNA follows: TGTGCCAGCAGTGACCTCCGGACTAGCGAAAACATTCAGTACTTC.

The V gene is TRBV7-2, the J gene TRBJ2-6; D might be TRBD1 (7 bases). The CDR3 contains 15 residues. Deletions cut 7 bases from V and 1 base from J, with 11 bases between. CDR1 and CDR2 from the germline V gene are SGHTA and FQGNSA. As DNA, the CDR3 is TGTGCCAGCACCCAGGGGGGATCTGGGGCCAACGTCCTGACTTTC. Protein: CASTQGGSGANVLTF.

The CDR3 nucleotides are TGTGCCAGCTCACCAAGTAGCGGGGCCACTGAGACCCAGTACTTC. Protein product: CASSPSSGATETQYF. The chain combines TRBV18 with TRBJ2-5, with 8 bases matching TRBD2. Trimming at V came to 2 bases and at J to 5 bases, leaving 7 bases not matched to a gene. Germline CDR1 reads KGHSH; CDR2 reads LQKENI. The CDR3 length is 15 residues.

This clone was found once. V and J are TRBV2 and TRBJ1-1, with D maybe TRBD1 (5 bases). Germline V CDR1 and CDR2: SNHLY, FYNNEI. V lost 0 bases to trimming and J lost 9 bases, with 14 bases between them. This CDR3 has 14 amino acids. CDR3 in DNA: TGTGCCAGCAGTGAAGCGGGCAGGGCCGGGAAAGCTTTCTTT. Protein product: CASSEAGRAGKAFF.

The genes are TRBV19 and TRBJ1-1, with a weak D call TRBD1 (6 bases). This CDR3 comprises 14 residues. The V end lost 5 bases, the J end lost 1 base, and 11 bases lay between the germline ends. The germline CDR1 and CDR2 sequences are LNHDA and SQIVND (reference sequence). The CDR3 here is CASSPQQGNTEAFF. The CDR3 DNA follows: TGTGCCAGTAGTCCGCAACAGGGGAACACTGAAGCTTTCTTT. Together with reference TRBV19 and TRBJ1-1, the CDR3 gives the full variable domain: DGGITQSPKYLFRKEGQNVTLSCEQNLNHDAMYWYRQDPGQGLRLIYYSQIVNDFQKGDIAEGYSVSREKKESFPLTVTSAQKNPTAFYLCASSPQQGNTEAFFGQGTRLTVV.

The rearrangement uses TRBV7-2 and TRBJ1-6; D remains ambiguous. The ends were cut back, 1 base at V and 5 bases at J, with 9 bases in the middle. Germline V gene lookup returns CDR1 SGHTA and CDR2 FQGNSA. CDR3 size: 15 residues. Here the CDR3 reads CASSLGVQHNSPLHF. The CDR3 DNA reads TGTGCCAGCAGCTTAGGGGTACAGCATAATTCACCCCTCCACTTT.

This clone was detected only a few times. The chain joins TRBV27 to TRBJ2-7; D call uncertain. The CDR3 length is 14 residues. From germline, CDR1 is MNHEY and CDR2 SMNVEV (reference sequence). The V gene lost 2 bases and the J gene lost 6 bases, with 14 bases spanning the gap. The CDR3 sequence: CASSLRTDTREQYF. The CDR3 DNA follows: TGTGCCAGCAGTTTACGGACGGATACTCGCGAGCAGTACTTC.

This clone was seen once. The rearrangement links TRBV30 to TRBJ1-1; D gene unclear. The CDR3 consists of 13 residues. Germline CDR1 is GTSNPN and CDR2 is SVGIG (reference sequence). V was shortened by 2 bases and J by 1 base, with 8 bases between the two germline ends. The CDR3 nucleotides read TGTGCCTGGAGTTGGACGGAGAACACTGAAGCTTTCTTT. It codes for CAWSWTENTEAFF.

This CDR3 is CASSLPSLQRAGYTF. In nucleotides, the CDR3 is TGTGCCAGCAGCTTACCCAGCCTACAAAGGGCCGGCTACACCTTC. The genes are TRBV7-2 and TRBJ1-2; no clear D. This CDR3 is 15 amino acids long. The V and J ends lost 2 bases and 8 bases respectively, with 18 bases between them. Germline V gene lookup returns CDR1 SGHTA and CDR2 FQGNSA.

This sequence joins TRBV5-1 and TRBJ2-1; D is undetermined. This CDR3 has 14 residues. The V and J ends lost 4 bases and 0 bases respectively, with 8 bases between them. From germline, CDR1 is SGHRS and CDR2 YFSETQ. CDR3 in DNA: TGCGCCAGCAGCCCGTATAGCTCCTACAATGAGCAGTTCTTC. It codes for CASSPYSSYNEQFF.

This rearrangement joins TRBV18 to TRBJ2-3; D is unclear. The CDR3 runs 13 residues. Per the germline V gene, CDR1 is KGHSH and CDR2 is LQKENI. V was cut by 2 bases and J by 2 bases, with 5 bases left in between. Written as DNA, the CDR3 is TGTGCCAGCTCACCAGGTCTCACAGATACGCAGTATTTT. Amino acid sequence: CASSPGLTDTQYF.

The V gene is TRBV6-1, the J gene TRBJ2-1; 10 nucleotides align to TRBD2. There are 14 residues in the CDR3. V lost 6 bases to trimming and J lost 3 bases; unmatched junction nucleotides: 2. Germline CDR1 and CDR2: MNHNS and SASEGT. This CDR3 is CASRLAGNYNEQFF. CDR3 sequence (DNA): TGTGCCAGCAGACTAGCGGGAAACTACAATGAGCAGTTCTTC.

The rearrangement uses TRBV11-2 and TRBJ1-1; 9 nucleotides line up with TRBD1. V gave up 3 bases and J gave up 4 bases; unmatched junction bases: 9. The CDR3 has 16 amino acids. Germline V gives CDR1 SGHAT, CDR2 FQNNGV. CDR3 DNA: TGTGCCAGCAGCTTTCCGGGACAGGGTGCGGGCACTGAAGCTTTCTTT. Translation: CASSFPGQGAGTEAFF.

This chain's CDR3 is CSASRIEQFF. The CDR3, as DNA: TGCAGTGCTAGTCGGATTGAGCAGTTCTTC. The chain combines TRBV20-1 with TRBJ2-1, with unresolved D. Germline CDR1 and CDR2: DFQATT and SNEGSKA (reference sequence). This CDR3 spans 10 amino acids. V was pared by 3 bases and J by 9 bases, with 6 bases between.

The chain combines TRBV5-5 with TRBJ2-7; D gene ambiguous. This CDR3 has 13 amino acids. CDR1 is SGHKS, CDR2 YYEKEE, per germline (reference sequence). The V and J ends lost 2 bases and 3 bases respectively, with 9 bases between them. CDR3 sequence: CASSLGQNYEQYF. In DNA form, the CDR3 reads TGTGCCAGCAGCTTAGGGCAAAACTACGAGCAGTACTTC.